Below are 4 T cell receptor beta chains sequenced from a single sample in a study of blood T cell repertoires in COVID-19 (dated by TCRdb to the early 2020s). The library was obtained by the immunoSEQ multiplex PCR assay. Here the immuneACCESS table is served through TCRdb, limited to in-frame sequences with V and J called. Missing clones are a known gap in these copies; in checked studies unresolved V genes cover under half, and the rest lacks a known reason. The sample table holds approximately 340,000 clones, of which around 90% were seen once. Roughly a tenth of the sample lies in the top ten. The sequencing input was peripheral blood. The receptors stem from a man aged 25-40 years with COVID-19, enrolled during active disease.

The DNA for the CDR3 is TGTGCCACCAGTGATTTGTCCCGGACAGGGTATTGGATGAATCCATCAATGAACACTGAAGCTTTCTTT. Protein: CATSDLSRTGYWMNPSMNTEAFF. The genes are TRBV24-1 and TRBJ1-1; 8 bases are a match to TRBD1. The V and J ends lost 0 bases and 0 bases, in that order; junction bases with no gene match: 23. This CDR3 is 23 amino acids long. CDR1 KGHDR and CDR2 SFDVKD come from the germline V gene.

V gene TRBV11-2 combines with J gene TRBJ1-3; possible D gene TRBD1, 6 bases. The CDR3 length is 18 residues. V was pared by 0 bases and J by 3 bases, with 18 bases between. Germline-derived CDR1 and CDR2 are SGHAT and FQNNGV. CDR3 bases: TGTGCCAGCAGCTTAGATCGAGTAGCGCGGACAGTTGGAAACACCATATATTTT. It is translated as CASSLDRVARTVGNTIYF.

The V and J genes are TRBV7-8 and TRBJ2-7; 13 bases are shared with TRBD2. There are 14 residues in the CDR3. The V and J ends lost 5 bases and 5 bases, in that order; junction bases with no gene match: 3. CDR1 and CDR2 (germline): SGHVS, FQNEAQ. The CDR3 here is CASSAGTSGNEQYF. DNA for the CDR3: TGTGCCAGCAGCGCCGGGACTAGCGGGAACGAGCAGTACTTC.

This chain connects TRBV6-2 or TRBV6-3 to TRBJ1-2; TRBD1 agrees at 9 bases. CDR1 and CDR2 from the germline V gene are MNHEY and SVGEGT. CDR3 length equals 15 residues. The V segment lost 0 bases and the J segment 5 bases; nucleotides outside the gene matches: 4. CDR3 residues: CASSYSTGGPYGYTF. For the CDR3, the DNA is TGTGCCAGCAGTTACTCGACAGGGGGTCCTTATGGCTACACCTTC.